A single sample is the source of the 14 T cell receptor beta chains below, sequenced in a study of human T cells and chemical hapten exposure. TCRdb ran MiXCR on the RACE reads and lists one entry per CDR3 protein. The repertoire includes some 38,000 distinct CDR3 sequences, 7.5% to 8% of them detected once, and 1.3% sits in the top ten. Time point specified: pre-sensitization, week 0. Described treatment: therapeutic diphenylcyclopropenone sensitization with weekly scalp DPC. Here the sequenced sample was whole blood, taken in connection with sensitization to the hapten diphenylcyclopropenone (DPC). These receptors were collected from a woman in her 50s with alopecia areata. Some clones in this sample may be carry-over from other donors' samples.

This clonotype was counted ten times or more. This sequence joins TRBV3-2 and TRBJ2-7; the D call TRBD1 from the table was never checked on the DNA. TRBV3-2 is shown as a pseudogene. The CDR3 has 12 amino acids. The CDR3 region has the DNA TGTGCCGGTGGGGACAGGACTTACGAGCAGTACTTC. Its translation: CAGGDRTYEQYF.

In this sample, this clonotype turned up many times. The chain employs TRBV6-2 or TRBV6-3 and TRBJ1-1, with D possibly matching TRBD1 (5 bases). CDR1 MNHEY and CDR2 SVGEGT come from the germline V gene. The CDR3 extends over 13 amino acids. Trimming removed 7 bases at V and 6 bases at J, with 15 bases between. The CDR3 coding sequence is TGTGCCAGCACGGAAGGGGTCGCCCCTGAAGCTTTCTTT. Protein product: CASTEGVAPEAFF.

The chain recombines TRBV7-3 with TRBJ2-2; no definite D call. CDR1 SGHTA and CDR2 FQGTGA come from the germline V gene. The CDR3 covers 13 residues. The V end lost 2 bases, the J end lost 4 bases, and 5 bases lay between the germline ends. Here the CDR3 reads CASSLASTGELFF. CDR3 nucleotides: TGTGCCAGCAGCTTAGCGAGCACCGGGGAGCTGTTTTTT.

This clonotype occurred many times. The rearrangement joins TRBV29-1 to TRBJ1-1; D unresolved. V lost 7 bases and J lost 1, with 10 bases in between. The CDR3 runs to 12 residues. Germline loops: CDR1 SQVTM, CDR2 ANQGSEA. CDR3 sequence: CSALDRNTEAFF. CDR3 coding DNA: TGCAGCGCTCTGGACCGGAACACTGAAGCTTTCTTT.

This clonotype was observed at least ten times. The CDR3 sequence: CASSPTGHSYNSPLHF. Here the CDR3 DNA reads TGTGCCAGCAGCCCGACAGGCCACTCCTATAATTCACCCCTCCACTTT. The chain couples TRBV7-2 to TRBJ1-6, with D possibly matching TRBD1 (6 bases). The CDR3 covers 16 residues. Trimming pared 5 bases from V and 0 bases from J, leaving 11 bases between. The germline gives CDR1 SGHTA, CDR2 FQGNSA.

This clonotype was detected a few times. The chain links TRBV20-1 to TRBJ1-4, with TRBD1 matching over 10 bases. Per germline, CDR1 DFQATT and CDR2 SNEGSKA (reference sequence). V lost 4 bases to trimming and J lost 3 bases; unmatched junction nucleotides: 2. The CDR3 is 14 amino acids. The CDR3 DNA sequence: TGCAGTGCTACCGGGACAGGGGCTAATGAAAAACTGTTTTTT. This gives the protein CSATGTGANEKLFF.

As for this clonotype: One end of the junction does not line up with germline, which may come from a read error. Here the CDR3 DNA reads TGTGCCAGCAGTGAAGGGGGGCCCAAAAACATTCGGTACTTC. It specifies CASSEGGPKNIRYF. The V and J genes are TRBV2 and TRBJ2-4; weak D call: TRBD1 (6 bases). The CDR3 consists of 14 residues. Germline CDR1 and CDR2: SNHLY and FYNNEI.

J is TRBJ2-1 and V is TRBV12-3 or TRBV12-4; no firm D call. This CDR3 comprises 17 residues. Between the trimmed V and J ends, which lost 0 bases and 0 bases, there was a span of 12 bases. DNA of the CDR3: TGTGCCAGCAGTTTAGCGCTGAGCGATAGCTCCTACAATGAGCAGTTCTTC. It translates to CASSLALSDSSYNEQFF.

This chain uses TRBV5-5 with TRBJ2-1; 8 bases match TRBD1. This CDR3 region has 14 residues. Germline CDR1 and CDR2: SGHKS and YYEKEE (reference sequence). V lost 7 bases to trimming and J lost 3 bases; unmatched junction nucleotides: 6. CDR3 protein: CASGGQGGYNEQFF. CDR3 in DNA: TGTGCCAGCGGAGGACAGGGTGGCTACAATGAGCAGTTCTTC.

By frequency in the sample, this clonotype is medium-sized. The chain carries TRBV20-1 and TRBJ2-5; D not resolved. The CDR3 length is 10 residues. V lost 0 bases and J lost 10, with 6 bases in between. Germline V CDR1 and CDR2: DFQATT, SNEGSKA (reference sequence). This CDR3 is CSARDRVQYF. CDR3 sequence (DNA): TGCAGTGCTAGAGATCGGGTCCAGTACTTC.

This clonotype was counted ten times or more. The chain uses TRBV20-1 and TRBJ1-5; tentatively, D is TRBD1 (5 bases). CDR3 length: 14 residues. V lost 7 bases to trimming and J lost 2 bases, with 15 bases between them. Germline CDR1 is DFQATT and CDR2 is SNEGSKA (reference sequence). The DNA of the CDR3 is TGCAGTGTTAAGGGGAGGGTTGGCAATCAGCCCCAGCATTTT. Protein product: CSVKGRVGNQPQHF.

The chain has TRBV20-1 and TRBJ1-1; D is possibly TRBD1 (5 bases). This CDR3 region has 14 residues. Per the germline V gene, CDR1 is DFQATT and CDR2 is SNEGSKA (reference sequence). Trimming shortened V by 0 bases and J by 5 bases, and 13 bases separated the two germline ends. The CDR3 nucleotides read TGCAGTGCTAGAGAACTAGGGGCGGGGACTGAAGCTTTCTTT. This codes for CSARELGAGTEAFF.

This clonotype was recorded at least ten times. The genes are TRBV11-2 and TRBJ2-1; 13 nucleotides align to TRBD2. Losses at the gene ends were 2 bases for V and 9 bases for J; bases not matched to a gene: 4. The CDR3 is made up of 15 amino acids. Germline CDR1 SGHAT, CDR2 FQNNGV. The DNA of the CDR3 is TGTGCCAGCAGCTTAAGGACTAGCGGGAGTGTTGAGCAGTTCTTC. It yields the protein CASSLRTSGSVEQFF.

This clonotype was seen many times. The V call is TRBV28, the J call TRBJ1-3, with D unclear. Germline loops: CDR1 MDHEN, CDR2 SYDVKM. Trimming cost V 6 bases and J 0 bases, with 18 bases left between them. The CDR3 runs to 17 residues. DNA for the CDR3: TGTGCCAGCAGGACGCGGGCCTTGCTCTACTCTGGAAACACCATATATTTT. Translation gives CASRTRALLYSGNTIYF.